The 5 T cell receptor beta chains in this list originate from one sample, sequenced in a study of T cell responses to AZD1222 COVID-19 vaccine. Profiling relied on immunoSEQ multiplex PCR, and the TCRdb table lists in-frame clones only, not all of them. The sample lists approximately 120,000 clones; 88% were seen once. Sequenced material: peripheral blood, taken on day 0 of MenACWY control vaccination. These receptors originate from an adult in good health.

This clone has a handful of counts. CDR3 DNA: TGTGCCAGCAGCTTGCTACCCGGGACCGGAGGTGGTGAGCAGTTCTTC. As protein: CASSLLPGTGGGEQFF. The V and J genes are TRBV7-3 and TRBJ2-1, with D perhaps being TRBD1 or TRBD2 (5 bases each). CDR3 length equals 16 residues. Germline assignment: CDR1 SGHTA and CDR2 FQGTGA. Trimming pared 3 bases from V and 9 bases from J, leaving 21 bases between.

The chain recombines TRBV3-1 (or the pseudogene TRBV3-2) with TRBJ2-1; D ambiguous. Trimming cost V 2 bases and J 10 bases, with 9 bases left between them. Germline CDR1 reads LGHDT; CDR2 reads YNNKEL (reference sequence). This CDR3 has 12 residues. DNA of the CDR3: TGTGCCAGCAGCCAACTTTCCTCAGAGCAGTTCTTC. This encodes CASSQLSSEQFF.

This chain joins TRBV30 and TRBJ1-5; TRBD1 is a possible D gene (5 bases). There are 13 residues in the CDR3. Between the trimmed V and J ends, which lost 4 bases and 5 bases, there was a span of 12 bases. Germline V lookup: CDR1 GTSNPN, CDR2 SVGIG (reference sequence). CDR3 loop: CAWNSGGDQPQHF. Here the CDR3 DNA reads TGTGCCTGGAACTCTGGGGGGGATCAGCCCCAGCATTTT.

CDR3 nucleotide sequence: TGCGCCAGCAGCCAAGGCCTGGGCCCGTCGGGGACCCAGTACTTC. Its translation is CASSQGLGPSGTQYF. J is TRBJ2-5 and V is TRBV4-3; D is undetermined. In germline, CDR1 is LGHNA, CDR2 YSLEER. V gave up 1 base and J gave up 7 bases, with 16 bases separating them. This CDR3 comprises 15 residues.

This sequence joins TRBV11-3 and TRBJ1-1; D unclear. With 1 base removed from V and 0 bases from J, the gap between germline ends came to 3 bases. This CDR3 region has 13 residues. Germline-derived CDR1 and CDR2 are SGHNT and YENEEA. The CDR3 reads CASSLGLNTEAFF. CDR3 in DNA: TGTGCCAGCAGCTTAGGCCTGAACACTGAAGCTTTCTTT.